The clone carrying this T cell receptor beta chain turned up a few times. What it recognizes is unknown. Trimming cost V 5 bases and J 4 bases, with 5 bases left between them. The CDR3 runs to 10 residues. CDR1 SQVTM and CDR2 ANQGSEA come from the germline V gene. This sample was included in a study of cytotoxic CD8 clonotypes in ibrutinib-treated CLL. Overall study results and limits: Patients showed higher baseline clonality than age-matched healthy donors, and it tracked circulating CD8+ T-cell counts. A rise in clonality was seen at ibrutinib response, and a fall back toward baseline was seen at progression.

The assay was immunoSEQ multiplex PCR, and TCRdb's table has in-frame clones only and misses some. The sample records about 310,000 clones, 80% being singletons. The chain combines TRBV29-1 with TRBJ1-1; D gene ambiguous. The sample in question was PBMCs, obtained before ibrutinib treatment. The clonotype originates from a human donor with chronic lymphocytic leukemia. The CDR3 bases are TGCAGCGTTTCTGGCACTGAAGCTTTCTTT. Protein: CSVSGTEAFF.